Below are 8 T cell receptor beta chains sequenced from a single sample in a study of T cell responses to AZD1222 COVID-19 vaccine. Assay: immunoSEQ multiplex PCR; the TCRdb copy retains only in-frame clones and omits some. This sample carries about 130,000 clones, over 75% of them seen once, and the ten largest clones take 4.5% to 7%. Material: peripheral blood, obtained 28 days after the second AZD1222 dose. Every receptor here comes from an adult who received the AZD1222 COVID-19 vaccine.

The rearrangement links TRBV7-2 to TRBJ1-3; a possible D gene is TRBD1 (5 bases). The CDR3 loop spans 16 amino acids. Trimming stripped 5 bases from V and 4 bases from J, with 18 bases between. The germline V gene has CDR1 SGHTA and CDR2 FQGNSA. The CDR3 nucleotides are TGTGCCAGCAGCCCCTTTGCGTCCGGGGCCGGAAACACCATATATTTT. It specifies CASSPFASGAGNTIYF.

This chain links TRBV3-1 (or the pseudogene TRBV3-2) with TRBJ2-7; no clear D gene. V shed 3 bases and J shed 0 bases, with 6 bases lying between them. This CDR3 region has 13 residues. Germline V gives CDR1 LGHDT, CDR2 YNNKEL (reference sequence). For the CDR3, the DNA is TGTGCCAGCAGCCATGGCTCCTCCTACGAGCAGTACTTC. The encoded protein is CASSHGSSYEQYF.

Regarding this clone: Within the sample, other DNA sequences also encode this same CDR3. This chain links TRBV19 with TRBJ1-5, with 7 bases matching TRBD1. The ends lost 3 bases at V and 4 bases at J; junction bases unmatched: 3. Germline lookup yields CDR1 LNHDA and CDR2 SQIVND (reference sequence). CDR3 length: 14 residues. DNA of the CDR3: TGTGCCAGTAGTATTCGGGACAGTAATCAGCCCCAGCATTTT. Its protein product is CASSIRDSNQPQHF.

Only one count was recorded for this clone. The chain links TRBV18 to TRBJ1-5, with D possibly matching TRBD1 (5 bases). The germline CDR1 and CDR2 sequences are KGHSH and LQKENI. The CDR3 length is 15 residues. Trimming left V 3 bases short and J 5 bases short, with 14 bases between. The CDR3 loop reads CASSPWGGRDQPQHF. For the CDR3, the DNA is TGTGCCAGCTCACCGTGGGGGGGACGGGATCAGCCCCAGCATTTT. The full variable domain, in which reference TRBV18 and TRBJ1-5 provide the parts outside the CDR3, is NAGVMQNPRHLVRRRGQEARLRCSPMKGHSHVYWYRQLPEEGLKFMVYLQKENIIDESGMPKERFSAEFPKEGPSILRIQQVVRGDSAAYFCASSPWGGRDQPQHFGDGTRLSIL.

This sequence joins TRBV5-1 and TRBJ2-7, with 10 bases that match TRBD2. Trimming removed 0 bases from V and 2 bases from J; junction bases left unmatched: 11. The V gene's germline CDR1 is SGHRS and CDR2 YFSETQ. The length of the CDR3 is 18 residues. The chain's CDR3 is CASSLALAGSLGTYEQYF. As DNA, the CDR3 is TGCGCCAGCAGCTTGGCACTAGCGGGAAGCTTGGGGACCTACGAGCAGTACTTC.

V usage is TRBV28 and J usage is TRBJ1-5; 10 bases are shared with TRBD1. Trimming took 8 bases from V and 15 from J; bases not matched to a gene: 10. This CDR3 region has 12 residues. Germline CDR1 is MDHEN and CDR2 is SYDVKM. Here the CDR3 reads CASSLGGQGLHF. CDR3 nucleotide sequence: TGTGCCAGCTCCTTGGGGGGACAGGGGCTGCATTTT.

The rearrangement links TRBV4-1 to TRBJ2-7; no clear D gene. Per the germline V gene, CDR1 is MGHRA and CDR2 is YSYEKL. The CDR3 loop spans 12 amino acids. V lost 4 bases and J lost 1, with 5 bases in between. The CDR3: CASSPPSYEQYF. The CDR3 DNA reads as TGCGCCAGCAGCCCACCATCCTACGAGCAGTACTTC.

The V call is TRBV7-9, the J call TRBJ1-2; possibly TRBD1 for D (5 bases). V lost 11 bases and J 5 bases, leaving 24 bases between the germline ends. CDR3 size: 15 residues. Germline CDR1 is SEHNR and CDR2 is FQNEAQ (reference sequence). CDR3 amino acids: CALSGDPSAFYGYTF. The CDR3 bases are TGTGCCCTGAGTGGGGACCCCTCGGCCTTTTATGGCTACACCTTC.